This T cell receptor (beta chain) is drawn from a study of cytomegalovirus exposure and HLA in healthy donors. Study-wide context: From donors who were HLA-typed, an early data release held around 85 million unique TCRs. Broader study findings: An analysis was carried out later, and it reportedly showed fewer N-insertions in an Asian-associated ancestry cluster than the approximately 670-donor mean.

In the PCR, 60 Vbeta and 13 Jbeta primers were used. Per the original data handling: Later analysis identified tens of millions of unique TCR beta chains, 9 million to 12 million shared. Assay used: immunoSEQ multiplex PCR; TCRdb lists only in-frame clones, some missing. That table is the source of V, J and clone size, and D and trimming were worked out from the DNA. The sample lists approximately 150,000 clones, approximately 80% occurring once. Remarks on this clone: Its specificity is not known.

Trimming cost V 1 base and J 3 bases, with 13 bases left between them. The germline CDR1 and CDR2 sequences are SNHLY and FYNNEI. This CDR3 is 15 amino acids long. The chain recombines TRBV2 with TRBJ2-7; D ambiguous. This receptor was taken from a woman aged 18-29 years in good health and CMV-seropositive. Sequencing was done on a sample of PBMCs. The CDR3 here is CASSEGAGSIYEQYF. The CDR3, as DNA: TGTGCCAGCAGTGAAGGAGCTGGTTCCATCTACGAGCAGTACTTC.